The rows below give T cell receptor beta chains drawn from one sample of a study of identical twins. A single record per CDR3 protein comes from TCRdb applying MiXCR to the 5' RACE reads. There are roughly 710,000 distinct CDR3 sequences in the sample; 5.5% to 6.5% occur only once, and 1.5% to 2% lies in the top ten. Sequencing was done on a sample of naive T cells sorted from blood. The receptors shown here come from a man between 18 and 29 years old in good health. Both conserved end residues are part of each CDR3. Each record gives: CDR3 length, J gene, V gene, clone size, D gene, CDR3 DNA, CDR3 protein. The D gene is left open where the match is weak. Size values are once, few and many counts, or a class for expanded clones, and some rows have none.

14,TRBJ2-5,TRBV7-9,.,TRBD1,TGTGCCAGCAGCGCTGAGCAGGGACAGGAGACCCAGTACTTC,CASSAEQGQETQYF
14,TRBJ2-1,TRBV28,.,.,TGTGCCAGCAACTTTTTAGATCGGGACACTGAGCAGTTCTTC,CASNFLDRDTEQFF
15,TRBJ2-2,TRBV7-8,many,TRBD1,TGTGCCAGCAGCGCCTTGGACAGGGGAACCGGGGAGCTGTTTTTT,CASSALDRGTGELFF
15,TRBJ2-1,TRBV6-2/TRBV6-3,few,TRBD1,TGTGCCAGTAATTCCGGGACAGGGTTTGAAAATGAGCAGTTCTTC,CASNSGTGFENEQFF
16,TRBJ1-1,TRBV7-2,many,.,TGTGCCAGCAGCTTAGTTTCGTCGGGTCTGGTCCCTGAAGCTTTCTTT,CASSLVSSGLVPEAFF
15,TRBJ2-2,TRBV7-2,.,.,TGTGCCAGCAGCTTAGCGGGGGGCGCGTTCAGGGAGCTGTTTTTT,CASSLAGGAFRELFF
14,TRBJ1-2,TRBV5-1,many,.,TGCGCCAGCAGCTTGGGAGGGGTTAACTATGGCTACACCTTC,CASSLGGVNYGYTF
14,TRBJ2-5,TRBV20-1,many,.,TGCAGTGCTAGCTCCGGGACCCTAGGAGAGACCCAGTACTTC,CSASSGTLGETQYF
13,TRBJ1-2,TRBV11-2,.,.,TGTGCCAGCAGCTTAGTTCCGGTGTATGGCTACACCTTC,CASSLVPVYGYTF
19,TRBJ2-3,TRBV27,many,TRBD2,TGTGCCAGCAGTTTACGGCCCTCCGCAGCGGGAGTGCTGACAGATACGCAGTATTTT,CASSLRPSAAGVLTDTQYF
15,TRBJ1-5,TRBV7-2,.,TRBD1,TGTGCCAGCAGCTTAGGGGGACAGGATGGGCAGCCCCAGCATTTT,CASSLGGQDGQPQHF
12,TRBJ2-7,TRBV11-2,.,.,TGTGCCAGCAGCTTCCAGACAACGGAGCAGTACTTC,CASSFQTTEQYF
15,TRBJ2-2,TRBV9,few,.,TGTGCCAGCAGCCTCCCCGGGGGTGGCACCGGGGAGCTGTTTTTT,CASSLPGGGTGELFF
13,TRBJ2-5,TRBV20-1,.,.,TGCAGTGCCCAGAGAACGCGCCAGGAGACCCAGTACTTC,CSAQRTRQETQYF
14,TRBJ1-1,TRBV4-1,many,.,TGCGCCAGCAGCCGACTTCAGGGAGGCACTGAAGCTTTCTTT,CASSRLQGGTEAFF
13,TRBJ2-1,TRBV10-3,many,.,TGTGCCATCGGGGTACTAGCTACGGATGAGCAGTTCTTC,CAIGVLATDEQFF
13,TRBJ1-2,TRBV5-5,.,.,TGTGCCAGCAGGCGAGACCAAGACTATGGCTACACCTTC,CASRRDQDYGYTF
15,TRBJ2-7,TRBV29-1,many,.,TGCAGAATTAGCGCACCGGACTACCTCTCCTACGAGCAGTACTTC,CRISAPDYLSYEQYF
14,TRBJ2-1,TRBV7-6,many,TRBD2,TGTGCCAGCAGCCTAGATTGGCTAGCGGATGAGCAGTTCTTC,CASSLDWLADEQFF
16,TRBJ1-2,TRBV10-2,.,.,TGCGCCAGCAGTGCCCTTCCCGCCCAGGGCGACTATGGCTACACCTTC,CASSALPAQGDYGYTF
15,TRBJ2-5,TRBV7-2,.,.,TGTGCCAGCAGTGGGCTAGCGATTAGGTCGGAGACCCAGTACTTC,CASSGLAIRSETQYF
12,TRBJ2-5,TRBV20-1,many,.,TGCAGTGCTAGCCTAGACCAAGAGACCCAGTACTTC,CSASLDQETQYF
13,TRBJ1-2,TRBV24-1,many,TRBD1,TGTGCCACCAGTGGAGGGGGCCGTGGTGGCTACACCTTC,CATSGGGRGGYTF
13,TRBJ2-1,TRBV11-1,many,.,TGTGCCAGCATGCCGGACACTGACAATGAGCAGTTCTTC,CASMPDTDNEQFF
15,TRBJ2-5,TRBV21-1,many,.,TGTGCCAGCAGCAAAAGTACCGGACGGAAAGAGACCCAGTACTTC,CASSKSTGRKETQYF
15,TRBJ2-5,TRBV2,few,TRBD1,TGTGCCAGCGATACAGGGGACGACCTTGAAGAGACCCAGTACTTC,CASDTGDDLEETQYF
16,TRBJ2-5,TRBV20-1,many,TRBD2,TGCAGTGCTAGAGATGATCGGGAGCGGGATAGGGAGACCCAGTACTTC,CSARDDRERDRETQYF
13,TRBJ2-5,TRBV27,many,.,TGTGCCAGCAGTTTATCGGGGGCCCAGACCCAGTACTTC,CASSLSGAQTQYF
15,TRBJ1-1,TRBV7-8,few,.,TGTGCCAGCAGCTTAGTTCAGAGATCGAACACTGAAGCTTTCTTT,CASSLVQRSNTEAFF
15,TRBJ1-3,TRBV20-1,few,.,TGCAGTGCTGGGCCGAACACTCCGGGCGGAAACACCATATATTTT,CSAGPNTPGGNTIYF
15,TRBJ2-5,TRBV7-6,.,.,TGTGCCAGCAGCTTAAACACGGACCCCCAAGAGACCCAGTACTTC,CASSLNTDPQETQYF
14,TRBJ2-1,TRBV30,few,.,TGTGCCTGGATTGGGGAGAGCTCCTACAATGAGCAGTTCTTC,CAWIGESSYNEQFF
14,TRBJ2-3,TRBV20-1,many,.,TGCAGTGCTAGAGATAGCAGGGTCGCAGATACGCAGTATTTT,CSARDSRVADTQYF
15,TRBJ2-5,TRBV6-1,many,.,TGTGCCAGCAGCCCAGGACTCAACCCGGGGGAGACCCAGTACTTC,CASSPGLNPGETQYF
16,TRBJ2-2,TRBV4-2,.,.,TGTGCCAGCAGCCAAGGACAGGCCCCCGCTTCTCGGGAGCTGTTTTTT,CASSQGQAPASRELFF
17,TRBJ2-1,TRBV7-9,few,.,TGTGCCAGCAGCTTTGAGGCGGGGGCTCCGGCATACAATGAGCAGTTCTTC,CASSFEAGAPAYNEQFF
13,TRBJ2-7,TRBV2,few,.,TGTGCCAGCATGAACGACCAGGGGCTCGAGCAGTACTTC,CASMNDQGLEQYF
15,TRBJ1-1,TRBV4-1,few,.,TGCGCCAGCAGCCAAGATGCCCAAATGAACACTGAAGCTTTCTTT,CASSQDAQMNTEAFF
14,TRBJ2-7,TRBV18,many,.,TGTGCCAGCTCACCACAGCCGGATTCGCGCGAGCAGTACTTC,CASSPQPDSREQYF
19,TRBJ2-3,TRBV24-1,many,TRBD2,TGTGCCACCAGTGACACATCAACCACCGGCGGGAGGCCAGCTAATACGCAGTATTTT,CATSDTSTTGGRPANTQYF
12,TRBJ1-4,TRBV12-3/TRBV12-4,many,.,TGTGCCAGTGGAACGCCTAATGAAAAACTGTTTTTT,CASGTPNEKLFF
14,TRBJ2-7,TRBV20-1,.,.,TGCAGTGCTAGGGACCGGGGACGGATCTACGAGCAGTACTTC,CSARDRGRIYEQYF
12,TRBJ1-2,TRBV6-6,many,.,TGTGCCAGCAGGTTAGAGGGGTCTGGCTACACCTTC,CASRLEGSGYTF
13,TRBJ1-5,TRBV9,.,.,TGTGCCAGCAGCGTAGATGGGGGCCAGCCCCAGCATTTT,CASSVDGGQPQHF
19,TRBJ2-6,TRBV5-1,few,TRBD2,TGCGCCAGCAGCTCCGGACTAGCGGGAGGGCCTTCTGGGGCCAACGTCCTGACTTTC,CASSSGLAGGPSGANVLTF
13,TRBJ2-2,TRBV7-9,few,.,TGTGCCAGCAGCCCGACGCAATCCGGGGAGCTGTTTTTT,CASSPTQSGELFF
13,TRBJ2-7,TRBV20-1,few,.,TGCAGTGCTAGGGGAATTTCTCCCTACGAGCAGTACTTC,CSARGISPYEQYF
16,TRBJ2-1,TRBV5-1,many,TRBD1,TGCGCCAGCAGCTTGGGCAGGGGGCTCTCCTACAATGAGCAGTTCTTC,CASSLGRGLSYNEQFF
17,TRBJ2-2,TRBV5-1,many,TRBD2,TGCGCCAGCAGCTTTTTAGCGGGAGATCACAGCACCGGGGAGCTGTTTTTT,CASSFLAGDHSTGELFF
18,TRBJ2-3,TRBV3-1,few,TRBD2,TGTGCCAGCAGCTCCCGCAACTCACTAGCGGAGTTTACAGATACGCAGTATTTT,CASSSRNSLAEFTDTQYF
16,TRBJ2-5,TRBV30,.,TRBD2,TGTGCCTGGAGTGTACGACTAGCGGGCCTCCAAGAGACCCAGTACTTC,CAWSVRLAGLQETQYF
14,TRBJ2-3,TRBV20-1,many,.,TGCAGTGCCCCCGGGGGGCGCAGAACAGATACGCAGTATTTT,CSAPGGRRTDTQYF
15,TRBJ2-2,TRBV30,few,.,TGTGCCTGGAGTCTCCAGGGAGGTTATACCGGGGAGCTGTTTTTT,CAWSLQGGYTGELFF
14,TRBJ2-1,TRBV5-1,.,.,TGCGCCAGCACCCGGGAGCTCAGGGGGGATGAGCAGTTCTTC,CASTRELRGDEQFF